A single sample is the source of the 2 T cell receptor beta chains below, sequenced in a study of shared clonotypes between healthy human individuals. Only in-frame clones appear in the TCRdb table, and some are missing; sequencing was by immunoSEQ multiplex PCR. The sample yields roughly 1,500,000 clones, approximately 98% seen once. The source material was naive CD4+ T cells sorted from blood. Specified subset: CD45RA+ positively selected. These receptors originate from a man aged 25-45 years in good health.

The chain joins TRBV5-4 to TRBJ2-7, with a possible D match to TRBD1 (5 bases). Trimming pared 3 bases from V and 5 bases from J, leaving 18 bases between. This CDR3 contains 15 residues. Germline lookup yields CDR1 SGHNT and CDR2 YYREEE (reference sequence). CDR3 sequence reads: CASSSLGQGPHEQYF. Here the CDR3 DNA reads TGTGCCAGCAGCTCCTTGGGGCAGGGCCCCCACGAGCAGTACTTC.

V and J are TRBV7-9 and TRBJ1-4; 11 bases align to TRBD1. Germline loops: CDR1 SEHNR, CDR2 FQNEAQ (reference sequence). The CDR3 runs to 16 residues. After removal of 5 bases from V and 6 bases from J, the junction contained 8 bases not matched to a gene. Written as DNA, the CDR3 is TGTGCCAGCAGCCCCCGGACAGGGGGCTTTGATGAAAAACTGTTTTTT. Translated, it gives CASSPRTGGFDEKLFF.